This is a list of T cell receptor beta chains from one sample in a study of T-cell reconstitution after alpha-beta-depleted transplantation in children. TCRdb reprocessed the PCR reads via MiXCR and lists one record per CDR3 protein. The data contain over 400,000 distinct CDR3 sequences, roughly two fifths of them seen just once; the ten biggest clones take up 25% to 30%. The sample in question was PBMCs, obtained before TCRalphabeta/CD19-depleted stem cell transplant. All receptors come from a girl aged 2 to 9 with aplastic anemia, due to receive a stem cell transplant. CDR3s include the opening cysteine and the closing phenylalanine or tryptophan. Fields, in order: V gene, D gene, J gene, clone size, CDR3 protein, CDR3 DNA. D genes are given only for firm matches. Clone sizes are given selectively: once, few, many, or a class where the clone is expanded.

v_call: TRBV20-1
d_call: TRBD2
j_call: TRBJ2-1
clone_size: NA
cdr3_aa: CSVPGLAVEQFF
cdr3_nt: TGCAGTGTTCCGGGTCTAGCGGTTGAGCAGTTCTTC

v_call: TRBV29-1
d_call: NA
j_call: TRBJ2-7
clone_size: NA
cdr3_aa: CSVGEVEQYF
cdr3_nt: TGCAGCGTGGGGGAGGTCGAGCAGTACTTC

v_call: TRBV20-1
d_call: TRBD2
j_call: TRBJ2-2
clone_size: few
cdr3_aa: CSARDPTSGHRELFF
cdr3_nt: TGCAGTGCTAGAGATCCTACTAGCGGGCACCGGGAGCTGTTTTTT

v_call: TRBV9
d_call: NA
j_call: TRBJ2-7
clone_size: few
cdr3_aa: CASSPGAGSYEQYF
cdr3_nt: TGTGCCAGCAGCCCTGGGGCAGGGTCCTACGAGCAGTACTTC

v_call: TRBV20-1
d_call: TRBD1
j_call: TRBJ2-1
clone_size: NA
cdr3_aa: CSARGTHKGNEQFF
cdr3_nt: TGCAGTGCCAGGGGGACCCACAAGGGCAATGAGCAGTTCTTC

v_call: TRBV12-3/TRBV12-4
d_call: TRBD1
j_call: TRBJ1-3
clone_size: few
cdr3_aa: CANKQGAFGNTIYF
cdr3_nt: TGTGCCAACAAACAGGGGGCGTTTGGAAACACCATATATTTT

v_call: TRBV12-3/TRBV12-4
d_call: NA
j_call: TRBJ1-2
clone_size: few
cdr3_aa: CASSPVQGKRHLSYTF
cdr3_nt: TGTGCCAGCAGTCCAGTACAGGGAAAACGGCATCTAAGCTACACCTTC

v_call: TRBV21-1
d_call: NA
j_call: TRBJ2-7
clone_size: NA
cdr3_aa: CASSKGADRSYEQYF
cdr3_nt: TGTGCCAGCAGCAAAGGAGCGGACCGTTCCTACGAGCAGTACTTC

v_call: TRBV28
d_call: TRBD2
j_call: TRBJ2-3
clone_size: few
cdr3_aa: CASRPRTSGITDRDTQYF
cdr3_nt: TGTGCCAGCAGGCCAAGGACTAGCGGGATAACAGACAGGGATACGCAGTATTTT

v_call: TRBV29-1
d_call: NA
j_call: TRBJ1-4
clone_size: NA
cdr3_aa: CNVEAGGTNEKLSF
cdr3_nt: TGCAACGTAGAGGCGGGAGGAACTAATGAAAAACTGTCTTTT

v_call: TRBV6-1
d_call: TRBD2
j_call: TRBJ2-1
clone_size: NA
cdr3_aa: CASSTRDYHNEQFF
cdr3_nt: TGTGCCAGCAGTACCCGGGACTACCACAATGAGCAGTTCTTC

v_call: TRBV28
d_call: TRBD1
j_call: TRBJ1-2
clone_size: few
cdr3_aa: CASSPGQGPRGYTF
cdr3_nt: TGTGCCAGCAGTCCGGGACAGGGCCCGCGGGGCTACACCTTC

v_call: TRBV11-2
d_call: NA
j_call: TRBJ2-7
clone_size: few
cdr3_aa: CASSFPGGSEQYF
cdr3_nt: TGTGCCAGCAGCTTCCCAGGCGGAAGCGAGCAGTACTTC

v_call: TRBV27
d_call: TRBD1
j_call: TRBJ1-5
clone_size: few
cdr3_aa: CASSWTGYDSQPQHF
cdr3_nt: TGTGCCAGCAGTTGGACAGGGTATGATAGTCAGCCCCAGCATTTT

v_call: TRBV12-3/TRBV12-4
d_call: NA
j_call: TRBJ2-3
clone_size: many
cdr3_aa: CASSSPERYTDTQYF
cdr3_nt: TGTGCCAGCAGTTCCCCAGAGCGGTACACAGATACGCAGTATTTT

v_call: TRBV5-1
d_call: TRBD1
j_call: TRBJ1-5
clone_size: NA
cdr3_aa: CASSANTGGDQPQHF
cdr3_nt: TGCGCCAGCAGCGCGAACACAGGGGGGGATCAGCCCCAGCATTTT

v_call: TRBV23-1
d_call: NA
j_call: TRBJ2-7
clone_size: NA
cdr3_aa: CASSQQGGHRGGLYEQYF
cdr3_nt: TGCGCCAGCAGTCAGCAAGGCGGGCACAGGGGAGGTCTCTACGAGCAGTACTTC

v_call: TRBV5-1
d_call: NA
j_call: TRBJ2-7
clone_size: NA
cdr3_aa: CASSLDIAGYEQYF
cdr3_nt: TGCGCCAGCAGCTTGGATATAGCAGGGTACGAGCAGTACTTC

v_call: TRBV20-1
d_call: NA
j_call: TRBJ1-1
clone_size: NA
cdr3_aa: CSASKAGVNTEAFF
cdr3_nt: TGCAGTGCTAGTAAGGCAGGCGTAAACACTGAAGCTTTCTTT

v_call: TRBV7-9
d_call: TRBD1
j_call: TRBJ2-7
clone_size: NA
cdr3_aa: CASSSPGGEQYF
cdr3_nt: TGTGCCAGCAGCTCCCCAGGGGGCGAGCAGTACTTC

v_call: TRBV12-3/TRBV12-4
d_call: TRBD1
j_call: TRBJ1-3
clone_size: NA
cdr3_aa: CASRNTGGGGNTIYF
cdr3_nt: TGTGCCAGCAGGAATACAGGGGGCGGTGGAAACACCATATATTTT

v_call: TRBV11-2
d_call: NA
j_call: TRBJ1-5
clone_size: NA
cdr3_aa: CASSLDFSGRPQHF
cdr3_nt: TGTGCCAGCAGCTTAGATTTCAGCGGGAGGCCCCAGCATTTT

v_call: TRBV7-9
d_call: NA
j_call: TRBJ2-1
clone_size: few
cdr3_aa: CASSLQNEQFF
cdr3_nt: TGTGCCAGCAGCTTACAGAATGAGCAGTTCTTC

v_call: TRBV4-1
d_call: NA
j_call: TRBJ2-7
clone_size: once
cdr3_aa: CASSQVSGTDYYEQYF
cdr3_nt: TGCGCCAGCAGCCAAGTTTCCGGGACGGACTACTACGAGCAGTACTTC

v_call: TRBV7-9
d_call: TRBD1
j_call: TRBJ2-1
clone_size: many
cdr3_aa: CASSPGQGKGQFF
cdr3_nt: TGTGCCAGCAGCCCAGGACAGGGAAAGGGGCAGTTCTTC

v_call: TRBV7-8
d_call: NA
j_call: TRBJ2-7
clone_size: few
cdr3_aa: CASSLAPGLLRVGEQYF
cdr3_nt: TGTGCCAGCAGCTTAGCTCCCGGACTGCTCCGGGTGGGCGAGCAGTACTTC

v_call: TRBV20-1
d_call: NA
j_call: TRBJ1-5
clone_size: few
cdr3_aa: CSANRDGNQPQHF
cdr3_nt: TGCAGTGCTAACCGGGACGGCAATCAGCCCCAGCATTTT

v_call: TRBV29-1
d_call: NA
j_call: TRBJ2-4
clone_size: NA
cdr3_aa: CSVDRDIGNIQYF
cdr3_nt: TGCAGCGTTGACAGGGACATTGGAAACATTCAGTACTTC

v_call: TRBV12-3/TRBV12-4
d_call: NA
j_call: TRBJ2-1
clone_size: NA
cdr3_aa: CASRWDLDNEQFF
cdr3_nt: TGTGCCAGCAGGTGGGACTTAGACAATGAGCAGTTCTTC

v_call: TRBV4-1
d_call: NA
j_call: TRBJ2-7
clone_size: NA
cdr3_aa: CASSQNRAYEQYF
cdr3_nt: TGCGCCAGCAGCCAAAATCGGGCCTACGAGCAGTACTTC

v_call: TRBV20-1
d_call: NA
j_call: TRBJ1-4
clone_size: NA
cdr3_aa: CSASDGDSTNEKLFF
cdr3_nt: TGCAGTGCTAGTGACGGGGACTCAACTAATGAAAAACTGTTTTTT

v_call: TRBV5-4
d_call: TRBD2
j_call: TRBJ2-5
clone_size: NA
cdr3_aa: CASSSGLAGETRETQYF
cdr3_nt: TGTGCCAGCAGCTCCGGACTAGCGGGAGAAACGAGGGAGACCCAGTACTTC

v_call: TRBV7-9
d_call: NA
j_call: TRBJ2-5
clone_size: few
cdr3_aa: CASSLRKDGEETQYF
cdr3_nt: TGTGCCAGCAGCCTCCGAAAAGATGGGGAAGAGACCCAGTACTTC

v_call: TRBV20-1
d_call: NA
j_call: TRBJ2-5
clone_size: few
cdr3_aa: CSALGTVKETQYF
cdr3_nt: TGCAGTGCTCTGGGAACGGTCAAAGAGACCCAGTACTTC

v_call: TRBV7-3
d_call: TRBD2
j_call: TRBJ2-5
clone_size: few
cdr3_aa: CASSLGLAGGRQETQYF
cdr3_nt: TGTGCCAGCAGCTTAGGACTAGCGGGGGGACGCCAAGAGACCCAGTACTTC

v_call: TRBV3-1
d_call: NA
j_call: TRBJ1-2
clone_size: many
cdr3_aa: CASSPQPTWVYGYTF
cdr3_nt: TGTGCCAGCAGCCCTCAACCTACATGGGTCTATGGCTACACCTTC

v_call: TRBV20-1
d_call: NA
j_call: TRBJ1-5
clone_size: NA
cdr3_aa: CSASLSTGLNQPQHF
cdr3_nt: TGCAGTGCTAGTCTATCTACGGGCCTCAATCAGCCCCAGCATTTT

v_call: TRBV7-9
d_call: TRBD1
j_call: TRBJ1-6
clone_size: many
cdr3_aa: CASNRQGRSLHF
cdr3_nt: TGTGCCAGCAACAGACAGGGAAGATCCCTCCACTTT

v_call: TRBV7-9
d_call: TRBD2
j_call: TRBJ2-4
clone_size: many
cdr3_aa: CASSLIGGRDAKNIQYF
cdr3_nt: TGTGCCAGCAGCTTAATAGGCGGGAGAGATGCCAAAAACATTCAGTACTTC

v_call: TRBV20-1
d_call: NA
j_call: TRBJ2-7
clone_size: medium-sized
cdr3_aa: CSATGPNYEQYF
cdr3_nt: TGCAGTGCCACGGGACCCAACTACGAGCAGTACTTC

v_call: TRBV15
d_call: TRBD2
j_call: TRBJ2-7
clone_size: few
cdr3_aa: CSTSRDPGGIDEQYF
cdr3_nt: TGTTCCACCAGCAGAGATCCGGGGGGGATCGACGAGCAGTACTTC

v_call: TRBV12-3/TRBV12-4
d_call: TRBD2
j_call: TRBJ2-3
clone_size: few
cdr3_aa: CASSEPPLAGGGDTQYF
cdr3_nt: TGTGCCAGCAGTGAACCGCCTCTAGCGGGAGGGGGGGATACGCAGTATTTT

v_call: TRBV12-3/TRBV12-4
d_call: NA
j_call: TRBJ2-5
clone_size: few
cdr3_aa: CASSRGGFRDPPYF
cdr3_nt: TGTGCCAGCAGTCGAGGGGGGTTCCGGGACCCCCCTTACTTC

v_call: TRBV2
d_call: NA
j_call: TRBJ1-5
clone_size: few
cdr3_aa: CASSSDRRLAGNQPQHF
cdr3_nt: TGTGCCAGCAGTAGCGACAGGCGCTTAGCAGGAAATCAGCCCCAGCATTTT

v_call: TRBV10-3
d_call: NA
j_call: TRBJ2-7
clone_size: NA
cdr3_aa: CAIRGSGGTGEQYF
cdr3_nt: TGTGCCATCAGAGGGAGTGGCGGGACGGGGGAGCAGTACTTC

v_call: TRBV20-1
d_call: TRBD2
j_call: TRBJ2-1
clone_size: NA
cdr3_aa: CSAPTSGGWNEQFF
cdr3_nt: TGCAGTGCTCCGACTAGCGGGGGGTGGAATGAGCAGTTCTTC

v_call: TRBV18
d_call: TRBD1
j_call: TRBJ2-1
clone_size: NA
cdr3_aa: CASSTGTGNEQFF
cdr3_nt: TGTGCCAGCTCAACCGGGACAGGGAATGAGCAGTTCTTC

v_call: TRBV28
d_call: NA
j_call: TRBJ2-7
clone_size: NA
cdr3_aa: CASSLWGTASGQYF
cdr3_nt: TGTGCCAGCAGTTTGTGGGGTACGGCTTCGGGGCAGTACTTC

v_call: TRBV6-1
d_call: NA
j_call: TRBJ1-2
clone_size: NA
cdr3_aa: CASRAFLQGSYGYTF
cdr3_nt: TGTGCCAGCCGAGCCTTCTTGCAGGGGAGCTATGGCTACACCTTC

v_call: TRBV20-1
d_call: TRBD1
j_call: TRBJ2-7
clone_size: many
cdr3_aa: CSASGAGGYNQQYF
cdr3_nt: TGCAGTGCTAGTGGGGCAGGGGGCTATAATCAACAGTACTTC

v_call: TRBV27
d_call: NA
j_call: TRBJ1-6
clone_size: NA
cdr3_aa: CASSQTGASPLHF
cdr3_nt: TGTGCCAGCAGCCAGACAGGAGCCTCACCCCTCCACTTT

v_call: TRBV20-1
d_call: NA
j_call: TRBJ2-3
clone_size: NA
cdr3_aa: CSAVGPGSDTQYF
cdr3_nt: TGCAGTGCTGTGGGACCAGGGTCGGATACGCAGTATTTT

v_call: TRBV7-6
d_call: NA
j_call: TRBJ2-1
clone_size: NA
cdr3_aa: CASSLEQGGLGNEQFF
cdr3_nt: TGTGCCAGCAGCTTAGAACAGGGGGGGCTGGGGAATGAGCAGTTCTTC